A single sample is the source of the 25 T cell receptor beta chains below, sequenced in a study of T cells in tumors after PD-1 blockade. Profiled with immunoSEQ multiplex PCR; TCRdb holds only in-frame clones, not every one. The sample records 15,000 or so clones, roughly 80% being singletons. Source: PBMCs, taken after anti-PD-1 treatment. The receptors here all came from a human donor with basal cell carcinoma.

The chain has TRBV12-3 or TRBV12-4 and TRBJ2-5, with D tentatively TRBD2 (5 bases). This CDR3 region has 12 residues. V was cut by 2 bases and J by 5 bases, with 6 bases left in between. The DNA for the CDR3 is TGTGCCAGCAGTTTAACGGGGGAGACCCAGTACTTC. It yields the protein CASSLTGETQYF.

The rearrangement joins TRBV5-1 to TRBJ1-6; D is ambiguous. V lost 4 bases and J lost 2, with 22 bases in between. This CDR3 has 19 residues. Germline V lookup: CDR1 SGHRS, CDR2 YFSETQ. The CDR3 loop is CASSLFSMSNGPYNSPLHF. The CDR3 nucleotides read TGCGCCAGCAGCCTGTTTTCGATGAGCAACGGGCCCTATAATTCACCCCTCCACTTT.

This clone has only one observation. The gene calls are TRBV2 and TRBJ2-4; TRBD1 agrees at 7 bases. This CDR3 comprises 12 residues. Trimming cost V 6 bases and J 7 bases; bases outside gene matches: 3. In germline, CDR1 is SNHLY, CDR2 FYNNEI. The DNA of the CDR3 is TGTGCCAGCAGCGAACAGGGGAACATTCAGTACTTC. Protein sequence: CASSEQGNIQYF.

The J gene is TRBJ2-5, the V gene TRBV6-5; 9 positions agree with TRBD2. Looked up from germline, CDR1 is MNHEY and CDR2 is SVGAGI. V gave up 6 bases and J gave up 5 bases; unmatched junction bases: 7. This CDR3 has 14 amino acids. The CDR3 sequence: CASRPAGGWETQYF. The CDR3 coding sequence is TGTGCCAGCAGACCAGCGGGAGGTTGGGAGACCCAGTACTTC.

The CDR3 loop reads CASSLITDGETQYF. The CDR3, as DNA: TGTGCCAGCAGCTTGATAACAGATGGAGAGACCCAGTACTTC. V is TRBV5-5 and J is TRBJ2-5; no firm D call. V shed 1 base and J shed 4 bases, with 11 bases lying between them. The CDR3 spans 14 residues. The germline V gene has CDR1 SGHKS and CDR2 YYEKEE (reference sequence).

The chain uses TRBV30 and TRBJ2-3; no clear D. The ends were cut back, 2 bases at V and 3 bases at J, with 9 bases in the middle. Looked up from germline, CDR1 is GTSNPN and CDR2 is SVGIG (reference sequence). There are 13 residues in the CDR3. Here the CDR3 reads CAWSITGTDTQYF. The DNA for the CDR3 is TGTGCCTGGAGTATCACTGGAACAGATACGCAGTATTTT.

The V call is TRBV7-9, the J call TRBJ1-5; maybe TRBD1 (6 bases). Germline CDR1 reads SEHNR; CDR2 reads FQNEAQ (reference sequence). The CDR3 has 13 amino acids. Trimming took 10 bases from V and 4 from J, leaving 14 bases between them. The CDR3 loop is CATAPDRNQPQHF. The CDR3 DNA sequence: TGTGCCACCGCGCCAGACAGGAATCAGCCCCAGCATTTT. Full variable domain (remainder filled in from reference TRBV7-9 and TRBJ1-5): DTGVSQNPRHKITKRGQNVTFRCDPISEHNRLYWYRQTLGQGPEFLTYFQNEAQLEKSRLLSDRFSAERPKGSFSTLEIQRTEQGDSAMYLCATAPDRNQPQHFGDGTRLSIL.

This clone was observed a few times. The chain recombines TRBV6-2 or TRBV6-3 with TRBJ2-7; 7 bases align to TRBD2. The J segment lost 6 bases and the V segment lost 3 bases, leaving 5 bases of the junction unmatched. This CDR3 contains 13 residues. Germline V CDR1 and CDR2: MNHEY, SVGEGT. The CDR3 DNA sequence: TGTGCCAGCAGTTATAGGGAGGGGACCGAGCAGTACTTC. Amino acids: CASSYREGTEQYF.

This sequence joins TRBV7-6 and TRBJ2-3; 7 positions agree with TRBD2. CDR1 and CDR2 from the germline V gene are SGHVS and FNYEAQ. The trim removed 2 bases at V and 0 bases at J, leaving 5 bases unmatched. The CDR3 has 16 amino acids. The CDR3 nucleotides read TGTGCCAGCAGCTTACTCATGGGGGGGAGCACAGATACGCAGTATTTT. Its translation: CASSLLMGGSTDTQYF.

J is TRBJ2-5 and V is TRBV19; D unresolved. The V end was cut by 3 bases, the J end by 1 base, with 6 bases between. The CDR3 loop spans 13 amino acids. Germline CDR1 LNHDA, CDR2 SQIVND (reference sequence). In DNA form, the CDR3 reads TGTGCCAGTAGTATTGTGGTCCAAGAGACCCAGTACTTC. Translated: CASSIVVQETQYF.

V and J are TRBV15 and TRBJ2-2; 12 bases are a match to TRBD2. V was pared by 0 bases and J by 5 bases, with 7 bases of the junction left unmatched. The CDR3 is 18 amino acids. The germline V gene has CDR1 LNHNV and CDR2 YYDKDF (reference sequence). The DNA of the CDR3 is TGTGCCACCAGCAGAGATCGACTAGCGGGAGTCAGGACCGGGGAGCTGTTTTTT. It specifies CATSRDRLAGVRTGELFF.

The CDR3 DNA sequence: TGTGCCAGCAGTGAGAGTAGCGGGGGGGCCGTCCAGTATTTT. Its translation is CASSESSGGAVQYF. The chain combines TRBV2 with TRBJ2-3, with 11 nucleotides matching TRBD2. Germline CDR1 reads SNHLY; CDR2 reads FYNNEI. Trimming took 3 bases from V and 12 from J; bases not matched to a gene: 8. The CDR3 length is 14 residues.

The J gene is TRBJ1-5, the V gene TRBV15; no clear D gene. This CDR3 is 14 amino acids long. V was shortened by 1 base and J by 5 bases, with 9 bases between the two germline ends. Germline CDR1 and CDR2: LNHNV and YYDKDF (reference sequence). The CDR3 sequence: CATSRGRRDQPQHF. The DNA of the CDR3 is TGTGCCACCAGCAGAGGTCGTAGAGATCAGCCCCAGCATTTT.

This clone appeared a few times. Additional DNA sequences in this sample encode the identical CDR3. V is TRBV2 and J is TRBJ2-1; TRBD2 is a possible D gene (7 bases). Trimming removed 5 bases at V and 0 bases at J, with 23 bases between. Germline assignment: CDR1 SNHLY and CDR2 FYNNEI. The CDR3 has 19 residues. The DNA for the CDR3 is TGTGCCAGCAGTTATGGGGGGGCGCGGGTGGGGAGCTCCTACAATGAGCAGTTCTTC. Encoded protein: CASSYGGARVGSSYNEQFF.

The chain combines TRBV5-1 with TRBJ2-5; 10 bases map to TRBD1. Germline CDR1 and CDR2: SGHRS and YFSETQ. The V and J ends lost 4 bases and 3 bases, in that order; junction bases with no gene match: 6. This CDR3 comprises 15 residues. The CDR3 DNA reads TGCGCCAGCAGCATTGGAGGGACAGGGGAAGAGACCCAGTACTTC. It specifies CASSIGGTGEETQYF.

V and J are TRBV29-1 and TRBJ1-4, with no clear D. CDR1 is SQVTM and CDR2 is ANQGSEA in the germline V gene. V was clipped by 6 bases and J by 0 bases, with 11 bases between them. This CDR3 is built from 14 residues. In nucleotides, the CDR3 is TGCAGCGTAACAATGGGAGCAACTAATGAAAAACTGTTTTTT. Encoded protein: CSVTMGATNEKLFF.

The CDR3 loop reads CASSRCQGQCIQYF. DNA of the CDR3: TGTGCCAGTAGTAGGTGCCAGGGGCAGTGCATTCAGTACTTC. This chain joins TRBV19 and TRBJ2-4; D might be TRBD1 (6 bases). The CDR3 runs to 14 residues. CDR1 LNHDA and CDR2 SQIVND come from the germline V gene (reference sequence). Trimming cost V 4 bases and J 9 bases, with 16 bases left between them.

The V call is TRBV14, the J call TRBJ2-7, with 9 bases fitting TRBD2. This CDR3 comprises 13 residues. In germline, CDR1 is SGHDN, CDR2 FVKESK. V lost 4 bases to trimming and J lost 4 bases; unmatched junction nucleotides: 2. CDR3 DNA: TGTGCCAGCAGCCTGGCGGGAGGGTACGAGCAGTACTTC. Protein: CASSLAGGYEQYF.

CDR3 sequence (DNA): TGTGCCAGCAGCTTAGGGACAGGGGGCTACGAGCAGTACTTC. It codes for CASSLGTGGYEQYF. The J gene is TRBJ2-7, the V gene TRBV11-1, with 10 nucleotides matching TRBD1. V lost 1 base to trimming and J lost 3 bases; unmatched junction nucleotides: 0. CDR1 and CDR2 (germline): SGHAT, FQDESV (reference sequence). CDR3 length: 14 amino acids. Using reference TRBV11-1 and TRBJ2-7 for the parts outside the CDR3, the full variable domain is EAEVAQSPRYKITEKSQAVAFWCDPISGHATLYWYRQILGQGPELLVQFQDESVVDDSQLPKDRFSAERLKGVDSTLKIQPAELGDSAMYLCASSLGTGGYEQYFGPGTRLTVT.

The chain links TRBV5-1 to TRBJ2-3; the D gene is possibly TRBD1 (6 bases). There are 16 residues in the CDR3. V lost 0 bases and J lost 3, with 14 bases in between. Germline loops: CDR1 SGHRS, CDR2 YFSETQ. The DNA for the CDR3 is TGCGCCAGCAGCTTGGACGGGACACGCCAGACAGATACGCAGTATTTT. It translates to CASSLDGTRQTDTQYF.

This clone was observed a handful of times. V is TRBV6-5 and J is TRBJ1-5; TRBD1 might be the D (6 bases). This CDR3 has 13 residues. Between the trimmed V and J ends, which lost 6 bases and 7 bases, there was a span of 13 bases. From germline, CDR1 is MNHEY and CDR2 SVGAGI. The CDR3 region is CASSLQGGQPQHF. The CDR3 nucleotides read TGTGCCAGCAGCCTACAGGGAGGCCAGCCCCAGCATTTT.

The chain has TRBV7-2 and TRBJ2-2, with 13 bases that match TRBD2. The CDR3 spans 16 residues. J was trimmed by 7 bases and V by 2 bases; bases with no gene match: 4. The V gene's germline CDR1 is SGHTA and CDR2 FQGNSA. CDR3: CASSLILAGGHGELFF. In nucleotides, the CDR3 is TGTGCCAGCAGCTTAATACTAGCGGGGGGGCACGGGGAGCTGTTTTTT.

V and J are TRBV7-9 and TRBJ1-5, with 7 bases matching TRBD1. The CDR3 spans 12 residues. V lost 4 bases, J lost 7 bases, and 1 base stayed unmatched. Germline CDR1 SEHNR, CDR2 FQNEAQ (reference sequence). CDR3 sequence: CASSWDSQPQHF. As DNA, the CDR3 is TGTGCCAGCAGCTGGGACAGCCAGCCCCAGCATTTT.

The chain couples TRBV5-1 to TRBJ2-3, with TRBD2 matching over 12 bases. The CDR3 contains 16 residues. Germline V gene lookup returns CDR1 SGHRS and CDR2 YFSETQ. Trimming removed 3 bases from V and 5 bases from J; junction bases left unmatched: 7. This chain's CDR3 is CASSSSASGGEDTQYF. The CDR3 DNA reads TGCGCCAGCAGCTCCTCCGCTAGCGGGGGGGAAGATACGCAGTATTTT.

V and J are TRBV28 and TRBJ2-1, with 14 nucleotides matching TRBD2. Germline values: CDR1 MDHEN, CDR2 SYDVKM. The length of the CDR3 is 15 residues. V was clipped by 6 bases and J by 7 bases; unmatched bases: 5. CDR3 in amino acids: CASSETSGRGNEQFF. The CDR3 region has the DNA TGTGCCAGCAGCGAGACTAGCGGGAGGGGGAATGAGCAGTTCTTC.